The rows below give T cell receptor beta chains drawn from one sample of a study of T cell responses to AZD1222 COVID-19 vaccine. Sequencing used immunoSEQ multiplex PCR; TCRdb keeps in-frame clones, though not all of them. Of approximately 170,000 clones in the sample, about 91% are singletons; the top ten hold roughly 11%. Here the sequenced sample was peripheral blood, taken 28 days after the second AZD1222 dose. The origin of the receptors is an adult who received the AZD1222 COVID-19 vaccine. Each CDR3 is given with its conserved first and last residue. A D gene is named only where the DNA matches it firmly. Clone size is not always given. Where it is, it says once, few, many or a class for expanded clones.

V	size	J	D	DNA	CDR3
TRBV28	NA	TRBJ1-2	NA	TGTGCCAGCAGTACCCCCGGAGGCTATGGCTACACCTTC	CASSTPGGYGYTF
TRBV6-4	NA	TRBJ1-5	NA	TGTGCCAGCAGTCAGGGAGGCTATCAGCCCCAGCATTTT	CASSQGGYQPQHF
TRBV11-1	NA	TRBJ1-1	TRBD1	TGTGCCAGCAGCTCGAGACAGGGGAACACTGAAGCTTTCTTT	CASSSRQGNTEAFF
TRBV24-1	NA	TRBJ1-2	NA	TGTGCCACCCGCCAGCGGGGAGGGAACTATGGCTACACCTTC	CATRQRGGNYGYTF
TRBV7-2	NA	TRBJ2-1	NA	TGTGCCAGCAGCTTAGCGGGGGCCTCCTACAATGAGCAGTTCTTC	CASSLAGASYNEQFF
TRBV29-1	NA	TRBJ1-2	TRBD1	TGCAGCGTTAGGGACAGGGGGACCCCCGACTATGGCTACACCTTC	CSVRDRGTPDYGYTF
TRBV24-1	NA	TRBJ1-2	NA	TGTGCCACCAGTGATCTGCCTGGCTATGGCTACACCTTC	CATSDLPGYGYTF
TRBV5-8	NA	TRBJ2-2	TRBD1	TGTGCCAGCAGCTTAGACAGGGGGCTTAACACCGGGGAGCTGTTTTTT	CASSLDRGLNTGELFF
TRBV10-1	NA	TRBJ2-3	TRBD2	TGCGCCAGCAGTGGGCCCCGGGGGGTTATCACAGATACGCAGTATTTT	CASSGPRGVITDTQYF
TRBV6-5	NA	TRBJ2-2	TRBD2	TGTGCCAGCGTCTGGCGGGGGGGGACCGGGGAGCTGTTTTTT	CASVWRGGTGELFF
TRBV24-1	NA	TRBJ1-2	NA	TGTGCCACCAGTGAGCAGGGGTGGAACTATGGCTACACCTTC	CATSEQGWNYGYTF
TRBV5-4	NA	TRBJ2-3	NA	TGTGCCAGCAGCCTCGGACAGCAAGATACGCAGTATTTT	CASSLGQQDTQYF
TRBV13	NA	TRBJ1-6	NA	TGTGCCAGCAGCTTACGGGGATCTTTTAATTCACCCCTCCACTTT	CASSLRGSFNSPLHF
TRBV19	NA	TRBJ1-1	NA	TGTGCCAGTAGTATAGTCCGTAGGCGGAACACTGAAGCTTTCTTT	CASSIVRRRNTEAFF
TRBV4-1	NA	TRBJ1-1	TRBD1	TGCGCCAGCAGCCAAGAAGACAGGGATGCTGAAGCTTTCTTT	CASSQEDRDAEAFF
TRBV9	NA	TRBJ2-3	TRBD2	TGTGCCAGCAGCGTAGATCCTCCTAGCGGGGGGGCCGTCACAGATACGCAGTATTTT	CASSVDPPSGGAVTDTQYF
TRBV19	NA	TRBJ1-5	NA	TGTGCCGCCCGTCCGGGGGACGGGAATCAGCCCCAGCATTTT	CAARPGDGNQPQHF
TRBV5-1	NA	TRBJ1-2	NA	TGCGCCAGCAGCTTGGGGCAGGGTGACGGCTACACCTTC	CASSLGQGDGYTF
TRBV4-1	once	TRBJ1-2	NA	TGCGCCAGCAGCCAAGATTCGTCGGAATACTATGACTATGGCTACACCTTC	CASSQDSSEYYDYGYTF
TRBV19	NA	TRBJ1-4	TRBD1	TGTGCCAGTAGTATTGGACAGGGGTTTCCGAATGAAAAACTGTTTTTT	CASSIGQGFPNEKLFF
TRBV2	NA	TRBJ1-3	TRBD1	TGTGCCAGCAGCGCCCGACAGGGGTCCACCATATATTTT	CASSARQGSTIYF
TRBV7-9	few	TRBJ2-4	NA	TGTGCCAGCAGCTTATCGTTCGGCAAGAACATTCAGTACTTC	CASSLSFGKNIQYF
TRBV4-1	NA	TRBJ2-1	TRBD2	TGCGCCAGCAGCCAAGATTGGGGGGGGGAGCAGTTCTTC	CASSQDWGGEQFF